Each of the 25 T cell receptor beta chains below was sequenced from the same sample in a study of CD8+CD57+ T cells in acquired aplastic anemia. Template material for TCR beta VDJ and CDR3 profiling consisted of genomic DNA. TCRdb used MiXCR to reprocess the reads, holding one entry per CDR3 protein. This sample has 150,000 to 200,000 distinct CDR3 sequences; 46% occur once, and the top ten carry around 3%. Source material: sorted CD4+, CD8+, or CD8+CD57+ T cells (not recorded which) from PBMCs. Every receptor here comes from a human donor in good health.

V usage is TRBV7-7 and J usage is TRBJ1-5, with 8 bases aligning to TRBD1. Germline V gives CDR1 SSHAT, CDR2 FNYEAQ (reference sequence). Trimming took 2 bases from V and 6 from J; bases not matched to a gene: 6. The CDR3 totals 15 residues. For the CDR3, the DNA is TGTGCCAGCAGCTTAACCACAGGGGGGCTTCAGCCCCAGCATTTT. It translates to CASSLTTGGLQPQHF.

V is TRBV29-1 and J is TRBJ1-3; 9 bases fit TRBD1. Germline V gene lookup returns CDR1 SQVTM and CDR2 ANQGSEA. The junction had 3 bases not matched to a gene; V was cut back by 1 base and J by 5 bases. CDR3 length: 14 amino acids. The CDR3 sequence: CSVEGDRERNTIYF. The CDR3 nucleotides are TGCAGCGTTGAAGGGGACAGGGAACGAAACACCATATATTTT. The variable domain in full, completed from reference TRBV29-1 and TRBJ1-3, reads SAVISQKPSRDICQRGTSLTIQCQVDSQVTMMFWYRQQPGQSLTLIATANQGSEATYESGFVIDKFPISRPNLTFSTLTVSNMSPEDSSIYLCSVEGDRERNTIYFGEGSWLTVV.

This clonotype was observed a few times. The chain has TRBV4-1 and TRBJ2-3, with TRBD2 identical over 15 bases. CDR1 and CDR2 (germline): MGHRA, YSYEKL. CDR3 length equals 18 residues. With V trimmed by 0 bases and J by 3 bases, 4 bases remained unmatched. As DNA, the CDR3 is TGCGCCAGCAGCCAAGATCGGGGGACTAGCGGGAGGACAGATACGCAGTATTTT. It translates to CASSQDRGTSGRTDTQYF.

The chain joins TRBV6-1 to TRBJ2-7; TRBD2 matches at 7 bases. The CDR3 loop spans 13 amino acids. Losses at the gene ends were 4 bases for V and 3 bases for J; bases not matched to a gene: 3. Germline V gene sequence: CDR1 MNHNS, CDR2 SASEGT. The CDR3 bases are TGTGCCAGCAGTGCCGGACTAGACTACGAGCAGTACTTC. It codes for CASSAGLDYEQYF.

This chain links TRBV6-4 with TRBJ2-3; 11 nucleotides line up with TRBD2. This CDR3 is 17 amino acids long. Trimming at V came to 2 bases and at J to 4 bases, leaving 8 bases not matched to a gene. In germline, CDR1 is MRHNA, CDR2 SNTAGT. The CDR3 region is CASSDGVSGGAADTQYF. The CDR3 DNA is TGTGCCAGCAGTGACGGGGTTAGCGGGGGGGCAGCAGATACGCAGTATTTT.

This CDR3 reads CASSLISGVGYEQYF. CDR3 in DNA: TGTGCCAGCAGTTTAATCTCGGGTGTGGGCTACGAGCAGTACTTC. The chain has TRBV28 and TRBJ2-7; D is unresolved. The CDR3 sequence is 15 residues long. The germline gives CDR1 MDHEN, CDR2 SYDVKM. The V gene lost 2 bases and the J gene lost 3 bases, with 14 bases spanning the gap.

This clonotype was recorded at least ten times. CDR3 nucleotide sequence: TGCGCCAGCAGCTTGCTACGGGAGCGGGATGAGCAGTTCTTC. This translates into CASSLLRERDEQFF. The chain recombines TRBV5-1 with TRBJ2-1, with a weak D call TRBD2 (6 bases). The CDR3 is 14 amino acids. The V gene's germline CDR1 is SGHRS and CDR2 YFSETQ. V lost 1 base to trimming and J lost 8 bases, with 13 bases between them.

This clonotype occurred a few times. This chain connects TRBV18 to TRBJ2-3; 13 nucleotides agree with TRBD2. V shed 5 bases, J shed 2 bases, and the junction held 1 base outside the gene matches. The CDR3 totals 15 residues. Germline assignment: CDR1 KGHSH and CDR2 LQKENI. CDR3 region: CASSGLAGVTDTQYF. The DNA of the CDR3 is TGTGCCAGCTCAGGACTAGCGGGGGTCACAGATACGCAGTATTTT.

This clonotype has at least ten counts. The chain is built from TRBV6-1 and TRBJ2-3; 8 bases align to TRBD2. The ends lost 6 bases at V and 6 bases at J; junction bases unmatched: 5. The CDR3 is 13 amino acids. CDR1 and CDR2 (germline): MNHNS, SASEGT. The CDR3: CASSSGSLDTQYF. In DNA, the CDR3 is TGTGCCAGCAGCAGCGGGAGCTTGGATACGCAGTATTTT.

This clonotype came up many times. This chain links TRBV7-3 with TRBJ2-1, with TRBD1 identical over 8 bases. Unmatched junction bases numbered 2, after V lost 0 bases and J lost 4 bases. The CDR3 has 15 amino acids. Looked up from germline, CDR1 is SGHTA and CDR2 is FQGTGA. CDR3 sequence reads: CASSLTGQGYNEQFF. Here the CDR3 DNA reads TGTGCCAGCAGCTTAACAGGACAGGGTTACAATGAGCAGTTCTTC.

This clonotype was counted between two and nine times. V gene TRBV7-6 combines with J gene TRBJ2-7; D is tentatively TRBD1 or TRBD2 (5 bases each). The CDR3 length is 15 residues. Trimming took 1 base from V and 1 from J, leaving 11 bases between them. Germline V gives CDR1 SGHVS, CDR2 FNYEAQ. The CDR3 loop reads CASSLERGESYEQYF. The CDR3, as DNA: TGTGCCAGCAGCTTAGAGCGAGGGGAGTCCTACGAGCAGTACTTC.

The chain couples TRBV15 to TRBJ2-2, with D perhaps matching TRBD2 (6 bases). Germline V gene lookup returns CDR1 LNHNV and CDR2 YYDKDF (reference sequence). V was shortened by 1 base and J by 4 bases, with 10 bases between the two germline ends. The CDR3 has 15 amino acids. The DNA of the CDR3 is TGTGCCACCAGCAGAGTACTAGCAGGCACCGGGGAGCTGTTTTTT. This codes for CATSRVLAGTGELFF.

This clonotype has only one observation. J is TRBJ2-7 and V is TRBV18; D gene unclear. V lost 3 bases and J lost 7, with 7 bases in between. From germline, CDR1 is KGHSH and CDR2 LQKENI. The CDR3 spans 11 residues. The CDR3 nucleotides are TGTGCCAGCTCACCCGCTTTGGAGCAGTACTTC. Translated, it gives CASSPALEQYF.

Ten or more counts support this clonotype. The rearrangement joins TRBV7-9 to TRBJ1-1, with D possibly TRBD1 on 5 matching bases. CDR1 is SEHNR and CDR2 is FQNEAQ in the germline V gene (reference sequence). The CDR3 consists of 12 residues. V lost 3 bases to trimming and J lost 11 bases, with 13 bases between them. The CDR3, as DNA: TGTGCCAGCAGCTTGGGACGGGACGTGGCTTTCTTT. Its protein product is CASSLGRDVAFF.

The chain uses TRBV9 and TRBJ2-1, with 14 bases aligning to TRBD2. V lost 3 bases, J lost 0 bases, and 8 bases stayed unmatched. Germline values: CDR1 SGDLS, CDR2 YYNGEE. The CDR3 extends over 19 amino acids. The CDR3 loop reads CASSGSGTSGGSSYNEQFF. For the CDR3, the DNA is TGTGCCAGCAGCGGTTCCGGGACTAGCGGGGGAAGCTCCTACAATGAGCAGTTCTTC.

This clonotype was observed many times. The chain carries TRBV6-1 and TRBJ1-6; D may be TRBD1 (6 bases). Deletions cut 3 bases from V and 3 bases from J, with 6 bases between. The CDR3 totals 14 residues. Germline V gene lookup returns CDR1 MNHNS and CDR2 SASEGT. The CDR3 spells CASSEDSYNSPLHF. Written as DNA, the CDR3 is TGTGCCAGCAGTGAGGACAGCTATAATTCACCCCTCCACTTT.

Many counts were recorded for this clonotype. In nucleotides, the CDR3 is TGCGCCAGCAGCCAAGATAATAGGGCCAGGGGGAGGGAGACCCAGTACTTC. This sequence encodes CASSQDNRARGRETQYF. The rearrangement joins TRBV4-1 to TRBJ2-5, with D perhaps matching TRBD1 (7 bases). In germline, CDR1 is MGHRA, CDR2 YSYEKL. V gave up 0 bases and J gave up 5 bases, with 19 bases separating them. There are 17 residues in the CDR3.

The gene calls are TRBV20-1 and TRBJ2-7; D could derive from TRBD1 or TRBD2 (5 bases each). Trimming removed 3 bases at V and 2 bases at J, with 11 bases between. Per the germline V gene, CDR1 is DFQATT and CDR2 is SNEGSKA (reference sequence). The CDR3 has 13 amino acids. CDR3 nucleotide sequence: TGCAGTGCTAGGCGGCAGGGAGCCTACGAGCAGTACTTC. The encoded protein is CSARRQGAYEQYF.

This clonotype was seen at least ten times. The chain combines TRBV6-2 or TRBV6-3 with TRBJ1-6; tentatively, D is TRBD1 (6 bases). This CDR3 contains 15 residues. Per the germline V gene, CDR1 is MNHEY and CDR2 is SVGEGT. V lost 6 bases to trimming and J lost 6 bases, with 15 bases between them. In DNA form, the CDR3 reads TGTGCCAGCAGCCGTCACAGGGAGGGTAATTCACCCCTCCACTTT. It is translated as CASSRHREGNSPLHF.

The chain uses TRBV6-8 and TRBJ1-1; perhaps TRBD1 as D (6 bases). Per germline, CDR1 MNHGY and CDR2 SAAAGT. The germline V and J ends were trimmed by 6 bases and 0 bases, with 11 bases remaining between them. The CDR3 has 14 amino acids. The CDR3 loop reads CASSRKGVNTEAFF. In nucleotides, the CDR3 is TGTGCCAGCAGCCGAAAGGGGGTGAACACTGAAGCTTTCTTT.

J is TRBJ2-5 and V is TRBV7-2, with D tentatively TRBD1 (6 bases). The germline V gene encodes CDR1 SGHTA and CDR2 FQGNSA. This CDR3 comprises 14 residues. V lost 5 bases, J lost 5 bases, and 15 bases lay in between. For the CDR3, the DNA is TGTGCCAGCAGCCCTTACAGGGTATGGGAGACCCAGTACTTC. Its protein product is CASSPYRVWETQYF.

This clonotype was detected a few times. This could be a read error, since a much larger clone is one nucleotide away. The chain combines TRBV2 with TRBJ2-5; D perhaps matches TRBD1 (6 bases). Germline V lookup: CDR1 SNHLY, CDR2 FYNNEI. This CDR3 has 14 amino acids. CDR3: CASSELQGREAQYF. The CDR3 nucleotides are TGTGCCAGCAGTGAGTTACAGGGACGAGAGGCCCAGTACTTC.

This clonotype was found many times. V and J are TRBV7-9 and TRBJ1-5; TRBD1 aligns across 7 bases. After removal of 5 bases from V and 4 bases from J, the junction contained 5 bases not matched to a gene. The germline V gene encodes CDR1 SEHNR and CDR2 FQNEAQ (reference sequence). The CDR3 consists of 14 residues. The CDR3 loop is CASSLGTANQPQHF. In nucleotides, the CDR3 is TGTGCCAGCAGCCTAGGGACAGCTAATCAGCCCCAGCATTTT.

The count of this clonotype is one. An end of the junction does not agree with germline; a read error may underlie this. The chain employs TRBV24-1 and TRBJ2-5; possibly TRBD1 for D (7 bases). In germline, CDR1 is KGHDR, CDR2 SFDVKD. The CDR3 consists of 16 residues. DNA for the CDR3: TGTGCCACCAGTGATTTCCCCAGGGGGGCTAGAGAGGCCCAGTACTTC. It encodes CATSDFPRGAREAQYF.

In this sample, this clonotype turned up many times. The chain is built from TRBV5-1 and TRBJ2-7, with 7 bases aligning to TRBD1. The CDR3 extends over 13 amino acids. Losses at the gene ends were 2 bases for V and 7 bases for J; bases not matched to a gene: 6. Germline V gene sequence: CDR1 SGHRS, CDR2 YFSETQ. The CDR3 is CASSLGQDVEQYF. The DNA for the CDR3 is TGCGCCAGCAGCTTAGGACAGGACGTTGAGCAGTACTTC.